This T cell receptor beta chain appears in the sequencing data of a study of control samples from healthy donors and cancer patients. Assay used: immunoSEQ multiplex PCR; TCRdb lists only in-frame clones, some missing. Of about 130,000 clones in the sample, nearly 90% were seen once. V shed 4 bases and J shed 0 bases, with 13 bases lying between them. Per germline, CDR1 SGHNT and CDR2 YYREEE (reference sequence). The CDR3 runs 16 residues. The receptor was derived from a man between 45 and 60 years old with head and neck cancer. V is TRBV5-4 and J is TRBJ2-2; possible D gene TRBD2, 5 bases. Source material: PBMCs. The CDR3 here is CASSGLGSANTGELFF. In DNA, the CDR3 is TGTGCCAGCAGCGGGCTGGGGAGCGCGAACACCGGGGAGCTGTTTTTT.